These 31 T cell receptor beta chains share one sample of origin, sequenced in a study of blood T cell repertoires in COVID-19. Only in-frame clones appear in the TCRdb table, and some are missing; sequencing was by immunoSEQ multiplex PCR. The top ten hold roughly 1.9% of the sample, which has about 480,000 clones, more than 75% seen once. Input material: PBMCs or T cells enriched from blood (not recorded which). These receptors originate from a woman between 40 and 50 years old who had recovered from COVID-19.

The chain recombines TRBV18 with TRBJ2-2; D not certain. Per the germline V gene, CDR1 is KGHSH and CDR2 is LQKENI. The CDR3 spans 16 residues. The V end lost 8 bases, the J end lost 2 bases, and 18 bases lay between the germline ends. The CDR3 is CASKAPGDPNTGELFF. The CDR3, as DNA: TGTGCCAGCAAAGCACCTGGAGACCCCAACACCGGGGAGCTGTTTTTT.

As DNA, the CDR3 is TGTGCCAGTAGTATGAGGGCTAGTATGCCCCCGAGTGACAATGAGCAGTTCTTC. This gives the protein CASSMRASMPPSDNEQFF. V is TRBV19 and J is TRBJ2-1, with a tentative D call TRBD2 (5 bases). The CDR3 covers 18 residues. Trimming stripped 3 bases from V and 5 bases from J, with 23 bases between. The germline gives CDR1 LNHDA, CDR2 SQIVND (reference sequence). Full variable domain (remainder filled in from reference TRBV19 and TRBJ2-1): DGGITQSPKYLFRKEGQNVTLSCEQNLNHDAMYWYRQDPGQGLRLIYYSQIVNDFQKGDIAEGYSVSREKKESFPLTVTSAQKNPTAFYLCASSMRASMPPSDNEQFFGPGTRLTVL.

This chain connects TRBV4-3 to TRBJ1-2, with 7 bases identical to TRBD1. Losses at the gene ends were 0 bases for V and 7 bases for J; bases not matched to a gene: 11. This CDR3 comprises 16 residues. Germline loops: CDR1 LGHNA, CDR2 YSLEER. The chain's CDR3 is CASSQDQGQLLSGYTF. CDR3 sequence (DNA): TGCGCCAGCAGCCAAGATCAGGGACAGCTTTTAAGTGGCTACACCTTC.

The chain joins TRBV7-6 to TRBJ1-1; TRBD1 agrees at 8 bases. The CDR3 extends over 13 amino acids. Trimming took 8 bases from V and 1 from J; bases not matched to a gene: 3. Germline V gene sequence: CDR1 SGHVS, CDR2 FNYEAQ. CDR3 region: CASWGTGNTEAFF. As DNA, the CDR3 is TGTGCCAGCTGGGGGACAGGGAACACTGAAGCTTTCTTT. Full variable domain (remainder filled in from reference TRBV7-6 and TRBJ1-1): GAGVSQSPRYKVTKRGQDVALRCDPISGHVSLYWYRQALGQGPEFLTYFNYEAQQDKSGLPNDRFSAERPEGSISTLTIQRTEQRDSAMYRCASWGTGNTEAFFGQGTRLTVV.

The V and J genes are TRBV11-3 and TRBJ2-7; maybe TRBD2 (5 bases). Between the trimmed V and J ends, which lost 2 bases and 1 base, there was a span of 9 bases. Germline CDR1 and CDR2: SGHNT and YENEEA. The CDR3 is 14 amino acids. CDR3: CASSLSTGSYEQYF. CDR3 DNA sequence: TGTGCCAGCAGCTTATCGACGGGATCCTACGAGCAGTACTTC. The variable domain in full, completed from reference TRBV11-3 and TRBJ2-7, reads EAGVVQSPRYKIIEKKQPVAFWCNPISGHNTLYWYLQNLGQGPELLIRYENEEAVDDSQLPKDRFSAERLKGVDSTLKIQPAELGDSAVYLCASSLSTGSYEQYFGPGTRLTVT.

In DNA form, the CDR3 reads TGTGCCAGCTCACCGGGACAGCAAATTGTAGGTTACACCTTC. It codes for CASSPGQQIVGYTF. The chain recombines TRBV18 with TRBJ1-2, with 7 bases identical to TRBD1. The germline gives CDR1 KGHSH, CDR2 LQKENI. V trimming: 3 bases; J trimming: 11 bases; junction bases outside the gene matches: 12. This CDR3 has 14 amino acids.

The V gene is TRBV9, the J gene TRBJ2-1; D is possibly TRBD1 (5 bases). Germline V lookup: CDR1 SGDLS, CDR2 YYNGEE. This CDR3 comprises 17 residues. V lost 1 base and J lost 4, with 18 bases in between. CDR3 bases: TGTGCCAGCAGCGTAAGGGGCGGTCCTAGAGGATACAATGAGCAGTTCTTC. Translated: CASSVRGGPRGYNEQFF.

This chain joins TRBV5-4 and TRBJ2-3, with 14 bases matching TRBD2. The CDR3 runs to 16 residues. The germline V gene encodes CDR1 SGHNT and CDR2 YYREEE (reference sequence). Unmatched junction bases numbered 6, after V lost 5 bases and J lost 4 bases. CDR3 sequence: CASRKGTSGSPDTQYF. Written as DNA, the CDR3 is TGTGCCAGCAGGAAGGGGACTAGCGGGAGCCCAGATACGCAGTATTTT. The variable domain in full, completed from reference TRBV5-4 and TRBJ2-3, reads ETGVTQSPTHLIKTRGQQVTLRCSSQSGHNTVSWYQQALGQGPQFIFQYYREEENGRGNFPPRFSGLQFPNYSSELNVNALELDDSALYLCASRKGTSGSPDTQYFGPGTRLTVL.

The rearrangement uses TRBV15 and TRBJ2-1; D is perhaps TRBD2 (5 bases). Trimming shortened V by 0 bases and J by 8 bases, and 14 bases separated the two germline ends. Germline assignment: CDR1 LNHNV and CDR2 YYDKDF (reference sequence). There are 15 residues in the CDR3. The CDR3 loop reads CATSRDLSGRDEQFF. Written as DNA, the CDR3 is TGTGCCACCAGCAGAGATTTAAGCGGAAGGGATGAGCAGTTCTTC.

The chain recombines TRBV19 with TRBJ1-2, with a weak D call TRBD1 (5 bases). The CDR3 has 14 residues. From germline, CDR1 is LNHDA and CDR2 SQIVND (reference sequence). V was trimmed by 3 bases and J by 2 bases, leaving 10 bases between them. The CDR3 sequence: CASSISNRNYGYTF. The CDR3 DNA is TGTGCCAGTAGTATCAGCAACAGGAACTATGGCTACACCTTC.

V and J are TRBV2 and TRBJ1-1; D gene uncertain. Germline assignment: CDR1 SNHLY and CDR2 FYNNEI. Trimming removed 6 bases from V and 5 bases from J, with 13 bases in between. This CDR3 region has 13 residues. CDR3 in amino acids: CASREKPTTEAFF. The CDR3 DNA reads as TGTGCCAGCAGGGAAAAACCCACAACTGAAGCTTTCTTT.

The rearrangement joins TRBV2 to TRBJ1-2, with D tentatively TRBD1 (5 bases). V was shortened by 8 bases and J by 6 bases, with 19 bases between the two germline ends. CDR1 SNHLY and CDR2 FYNNEI come from the germline V gene. The CDR3 length is 14 residues. CDR3 DNA: TGTGCCAGCGGCCTGCAAGGGCAGGGCAATGGCTACACCTTC. It yields the protein CASGLQGQGNGYTF.

The V gene is TRBV4-1, the J gene TRBJ1-1; 9 nucleotides align to TRBD1. CDR3 size: 15 residues. After removal of 4 bases from V and 4 bases from J, the junction contained 7 bases not matched to a gene. CDR1 and CDR2 from the germline V gene are MGHRA and YSYEKL. CDR3 bases: TGCGCCAGCAGCCGTCTACAGGGGGCGCCCACTGAAGCTTTCTTT. It encodes CASSRLQGAPTEAFF.

V and J are TRBV2 and TRBJ1-2; 9 bases agree with TRBD1. Looked up from germline, CDR1 is SNHLY and CDR2 is FYNNEI. The CDR3 runs 14 residues. V gave up 2 bases and J gave up 3 bases; unmatched junction bases: 1. The chain's CDR3 is CASSERDRDYGYTF. For the CDR3, the DNA is TGTGCCAGCAGTGAAAGGGACAGGGACTATGGCTACACCTTC.

This rearrangement joins TRBV18 to TRBJ2-1; 7 bases fit TRBD2. J lost 8 bases, V lost 5 bases, and 3 bases had no gene match. The CDR3 runs to 12 residues. Germline CDR1 KGHSH, CDR2 LQKENI. The CDR3 nucleotides are TGTGCCAGCTCAGTAAGCGGGGATGAGCAGTTCTTC. It yields the protein CASSVSGDEQFF. The variable domain in full, completed from reference TRBV18 and TRBJ2-1, reads NAGVMQNPRHLVRRRGQEARLRCSPMKGHSHVYWYRQLPEEGLKFMVYLQKENIIDESGMPKERFSAEFPKEGPSILRIQQVVRGDSAAYFCASSVSGDEQFFGPGTRLTVL.

Comments on this clone: Other DNA sequences from this sample encode an identical CDR3 as well. This chain uses TRBV15 with TRBJ2-6, with 10 bases identical to TRBD1. There are 16 residues in the CDR3. V shed 3 bases and J 1 base; nucleotides not matched to a gene: 0. CDR1 and CDR2 from the germline V gene are LNHNV and YYDKDF (reference sequence). CDR3 amino acids: CATSRDRGSGANVLTF. Written as DNA, the CDR3 is TGTGCCACCAGCAGGGACAGGGGGTCTGGGGCCAACGTCCTGACTTTC.

The CDR3 nucleotides read TGTGCCAGCAGCCAAGATCCTAGCAGCTCCTACGAGCAGTACTTC. Protein product: CASSQDPSSSYEQYF. The rearrangement links TRBV4-2 to TRBJ2-7; tentative D call: TRBD2 (5 bases). Trimming cost V 0 bases and J 0 bases, with 9 bases left between them. Germline V gene sequence: CDR1 LGHNA, CDR2 YNFKEQ. This CDR3 has 15 residues.

The V call is TRBV12-3 or TRBV12-4, the J call TRBJ2-5, with D hard to call. V lost 7 bases to trimming and J lost 5 bases, with 11 bases between them. The CDR3 has 12 residues. For the CDR3, the DNA is TGTGCCAGCACCTCCGAGGTGGAGACCCAGTACTTC. It is translated as CASTSEVETQYF.

The chain carries TRBV11-3 and TRBJ1-4; D is uncertain. The CDR3 totals 15 residues. Trimming pared 5 bases from V and 5 bases from J, leaving 15 bases between. The germline V gene encodes CDR1 SGHNT and CDR2 YENEEA. CDR3 in amino acids: CASSPRTDLNEKLFF. The CDR3 bases are TGTGCCAGCAGCCCAAGGACTGACTTGAATGAAAAACTGTTTTTT.

The CDR3 loop is CASSPGQEYNEQFF. CDR3 sequence (DNA): TGTGCCAGCAGTCCGGGACAGGAGTACAATGAGCAGTTCTTC. The chain has TRBV28 and TRBJ2-1; 8 nucleotides match TRBD1. CDR1 and CDR2 (germline): MDHEN, SYDVKM. This CDR3 is 14 amino acids long. The ends lost 5 bases at V and 4 bases at J; junction bases unmatched: 4.

CDR3 coding DNA: TGTGCCAGCAGCGTAGCTTCAGTCGTATCCTACAATGAGCAGTTCTTC. This gives the protein CASSVASVVSYNEQFF. J is TRBJ2-1 and V is TRBV9; D is unresolved. V lost 0 bases and J 1 base, leaving 11 bases between the germline ends. This CDR3 has 16 amino acids. The germline CDR1 and CDR2 sequences are SGDLS and YYNGEE.

The genes are TRBV3-1 (or the pseudogene TRBV3-2) and TRBJ2-7; 7 positions match TRBD2. CDR3 size: 15 residues. Trimming took 3 bases from V and 1 from J; bases not matched to a gene: 6. Germline V CDR1 and CDR2: LGHDT, YNNKEL (reference sequence). Here the CDR3 reads CASSQNSGVSYEQYF. The CDR3 nucleotides are TGTGCCAGCAGCCAGAACAGCGGGGTTTCCTACGAGCAGTACTTC.

J is TRBJ1-2 and V is TRBV6-1; no clear D gene. The germline V gene encodes CDR1 MNHNS and CDR2 SASEGT. The CDR3 is 12 residues long. Trimming stripped 2 bases from V and 6 bases from J, with 7 bases between. The CDR3 loop reads CASSERGDGYTF. The CDR3 DNA reads TGTGCCAGCAGTGAACGCGGGGATGGCTACACCTTC.

This chain joins TRBV7-9 and TRBJ1-2; D is perhaps TRBD1 (6 bases). Trimming took 7 bases from V and 8 from J, leaving 20 bases between them. CDR3 length equals 14 residues. Germline V CDR1 and CDR2: SEHNR, FQNEAQ (reference sequence). The CDR3 DNA reads TGTGCCAGCAACGAATTACAGGGCCGGTTGGGCTACACCTTC. Its protein is CASNELQGRLGYTF.

The chain is built from TRBV5-4 and TRBJ1-1; 9 nucleotides match TRBD1. Per the germline V gene, CDR1 is SGHNT and CDR2 is YYREEE (reference sequence). This CDR3 is built from 15 residues. Trimming removed 3 bases from V and 7 bases from J; junction bases left unmatched: 10. The CDR3 region is CASSYRDRELNEAFF. CDR3 DNA: TGTGCCAGCAGCTACCGGGACAGGGAGCTAAATGAAGCTTTCTTT.

CDR3 nucleotides: TGCAGCGTCGTCCCCGGGACTAGCCCCGGGGAGCTGTTTTTT. This translates into CSVVPGTSPGELFF. The rearrangement uses TRBV29-1 and TRBJ2-2, with 9 bases matching TRBD2. The germline gives CDR1 SQVTM, CDR2 ANQGSEA. V lost 6 bases and J lost 6; bases outside the gene matches: 8. The CDR3 runs 14 residues.

The chain is built from TRBV18 and TRBJ1-1; D may be TRBD1 (5 bases). V shed 4 bases and J shed 2 bases, with 8 bases lying between them. The CDR3 extends over 13 amino acids. CDR1 KGHSH and CDR2 LQKENI come from the germline V gene. CDR3 sequence: CASSLDTNTEAFF. The CDR3 DNA is TGTGCCAGCTCACTGGACACAAACACTGAAGCTTTCTTT.

This clone was seen a single time. The chain uses TRBV4-3 and TRBJ1-4, with 9 positions matching TRBD1. The CDR3 extends over 15 amino acids. Germline trimming cut 4 bases from V and 9 bases from J; bases unmatched to any gene: 9. The germline V gene encodes CDR1 LGHNA and CDR2 YSLEER. CDR3 nucleotide sequence: TGCGCCAGCAGCCGGCAGAGTACAGGGGGCCAAAAACTGTTTTTT. Its protein is CASSRQSTGGQKLFF.

The genes are TRBV18 and TRBJ1-5, with a tentative D call TRBD1 (5 bases). This CDR3 is built from 17 residues. V was cut by 6 bases and J by 5 bases, with 23 bases left in between. Germline V gives CDR1 KGHSH, CDR2 LQKENI. The CDR3 nucleotides read TGTGCCAGCTCTCCCCTCCCAAGGGGCGGAATGGATCAGCCCCAGCATTTT. This codes for CASSPLPRGGMDQPQHF.

The rearrangement uses TRBV5-1 and TRBJ1-5; no reliable D call. The CDR3 is made up of 15 amino acids. V was pared by 4 bases and J by 4 bases, with 15 bases between. Germline V gene data show CDR1 as SGHRS and CDR2 as YFSETQ. The CDR3 sequence is CASSVSGIPNQPQHF. The CDR3 bases are TGCGCCAGCAGCGTATCCGGGATCCCAAATCAGCCCCAGCATTTT.

The CDR3 nucleotides read TGTGCCAGCAGTTTATCAGGAATTTCTGGCTACACCTTC. It yields the protein CASSLSGISGYTF. V gene TRBV12-3 or TRBV12-4 combines with J gene TRBJ1-2, with D unresolved. Trimming took 2 bases from V and 7 from J, leaving 11 bases between them. CDR3 length equals 13 residues.